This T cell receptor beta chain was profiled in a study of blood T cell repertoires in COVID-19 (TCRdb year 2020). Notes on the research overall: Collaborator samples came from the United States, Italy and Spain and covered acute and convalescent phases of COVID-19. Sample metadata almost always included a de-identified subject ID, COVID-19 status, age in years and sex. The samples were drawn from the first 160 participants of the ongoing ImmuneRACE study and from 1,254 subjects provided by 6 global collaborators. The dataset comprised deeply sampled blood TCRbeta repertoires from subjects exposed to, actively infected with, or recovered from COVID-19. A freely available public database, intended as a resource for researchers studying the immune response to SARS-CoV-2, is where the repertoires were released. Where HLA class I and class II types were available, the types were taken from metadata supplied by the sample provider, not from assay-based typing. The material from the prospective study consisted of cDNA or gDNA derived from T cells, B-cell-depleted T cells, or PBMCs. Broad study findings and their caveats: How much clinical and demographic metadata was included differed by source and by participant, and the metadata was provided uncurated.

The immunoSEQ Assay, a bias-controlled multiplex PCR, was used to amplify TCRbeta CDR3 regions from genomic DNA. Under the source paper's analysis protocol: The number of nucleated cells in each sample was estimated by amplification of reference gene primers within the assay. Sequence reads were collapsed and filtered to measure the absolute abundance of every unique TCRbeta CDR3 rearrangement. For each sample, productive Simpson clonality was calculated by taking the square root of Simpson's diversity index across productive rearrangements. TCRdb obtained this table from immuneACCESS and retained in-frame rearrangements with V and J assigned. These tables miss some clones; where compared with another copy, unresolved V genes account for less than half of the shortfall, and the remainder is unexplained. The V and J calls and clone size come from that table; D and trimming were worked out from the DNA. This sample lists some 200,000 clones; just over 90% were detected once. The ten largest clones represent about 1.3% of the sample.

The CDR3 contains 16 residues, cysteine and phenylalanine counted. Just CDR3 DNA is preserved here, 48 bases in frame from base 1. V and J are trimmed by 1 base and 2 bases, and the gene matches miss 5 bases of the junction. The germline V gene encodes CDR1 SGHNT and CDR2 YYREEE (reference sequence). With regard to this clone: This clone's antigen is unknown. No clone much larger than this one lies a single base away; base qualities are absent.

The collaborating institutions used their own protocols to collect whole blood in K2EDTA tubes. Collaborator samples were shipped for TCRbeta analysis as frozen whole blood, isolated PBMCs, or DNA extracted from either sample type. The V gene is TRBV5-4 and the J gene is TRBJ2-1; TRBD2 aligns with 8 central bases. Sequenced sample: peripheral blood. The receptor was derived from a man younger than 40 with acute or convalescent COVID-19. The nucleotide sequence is TGTGCCAGCAGCTTGTATAGCGGGACCCCCTACAATGAGCAGTTCTTC. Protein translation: CASSLYSGTPYNEQFF.